This TCR beta chain came from a study of somatic mutations in cytotoxic T cells in rheumatoid arthritis. At the level of the study: Patient blood (approximately 30 ml EDTA) was drawn right after diagnosis, before any treatment. Flow sorting at nearly 100% purity was applied to some V beta antibody-stained T-cell populations, which included V beta1+ cells sequenced for TCRB.

Germline V lookup: CDR1 SGHNT, CDR2 YYREEE (reference sequence). This CDR3 is 14 amino acids long. J lost 2 bases, V lost 4 bases, and 6 bases had no gene match. Data came from immunoSEQ multiplex PCR; TCRdb stores just in-frame clones and leaves some out. The repertoire holds more than 15,000 clones, with approximately 80% as singletons. The TCR was taken from an adult with rheumatoid arthritis. Material for sequencing was CD8+ T cells sorted from blood. This chain links TRBV5-4 with TRBJ2-7, with 7 nucleotides matching TRBD2. The CDR3 DNA reads as TGTGCCAGCAGCCCTGGGGGGGTTACCTACGAGCAGTACTTC. It is translated as CASSPGGVTYEQYF.